This TCR beta chain appears in the sequencing data of a study of Ad26.COV2.S vaccination and SARS-CoV-2 variants. Study-level information: Administration of Ad26.COV2.S was intramuscular, either once or twice 56 days apart. Overall study findings and caveats: Post-vaccination breadth of spike-specific CD8+ and CD4+ T cell responses was reportedly substantial. The TCR-based breadth and depth measures might underestimate overall T cell responses.

Details on this clone: Its specificity is not known.

V trimming: 0 bases; J trimming: 6 bases; junction bases outside the gene matches: 6. This CDR3 is 15 amino acids long. Germline V gene lookup returns CDR1 MNHEY and CDR2 SVGAGI. The treatment is: about 20 received Ad26.COV2.S at low or high dose, single or two shots; several received placebo; per-sample allocation not given. The samples were gathered on day 63 after the first injection of vaccine or placebo. Boston hosted the donor, who was an adult aged 18-55 years. Assay: immunoSEQ multiplex PCR; the TCRdb copy retains only in-frame clones and omits some. The table lists around 240,000 clones, around 89% of them singletons.

The chain employs TRBV6-5 and TRBJ1-1; 8 positions match TRBD1. This clonotype was sampled from a person between 18 and 60 years old who received the Ad26.COV2.S COVID-19 vaccine or a placebo. Specimen: peripheral blood, collected in a trial of Ad26.COV2.S vaccine versus placebo. CDR3 loop: CASSYSGQGTAEAFF. The CDR3 nucleotides are TGTGCCAGCAGTTACTCAGGACAGGGTACCGCTGAAGCTTTCTTT.